This passage covers 10 T cell receptor beta chains from one sample sequenced in a study of blood T cell repertoires in COVID-19. The assay was immunoSEQ multiplex PCR, and TCRdb's table has in-frame clones only and misses some. The table has approximately 130,000 clones, 87% seen once. Material: peripheral blood. The receptor source for this set is a man in his fifties or sixties with active COVID-19.

This clone was recorded once. This rearrangement joins TRBV7-8 to TRBJ2-7; the D gene is possibly TRBD2 (5 bases). V lost 5 bases and J lost 1, with 18 bases in between. Germline CDR1 and CDR2: SGHVS and FQNEAQ. This CDR3 is built from 16 residues. The CDR3 here is CASSPKIGIGSYEQYF. The CDR3 nucleotides read TGTGCCAGCAGCCCAAAGATCGGGATCGGTTCCTACGAGCAGTACTTC.

The chain is built from TRBV6-5 and TRBJ2-7, with 9 bases fitting TRBD2. This CDR3 has 14 residues. Germline CDR1 reads MNHEY; CDR2 reads SVGAGI. Unmatched junction bases numbered 5, after V lost 6 bases and J lost 2 bases. In nucleotides, the CDR3 is TGTGCCAGCAGGCTAGCGGGGAATGCCTACGAGCAGTACTTC. It specifies CASRLAGNAYEQYF.

V gene TRBV2 combines with J gene TRBJ2-1; D is perhaps TRBD2 (5 bases). Germline CDR1 and CDR2: SNHLY and FYNNEI. Trimming removed 6 bases at V and 7 bases at J, with 16 bases between. CDR3 length: 14 amino acids. CDR3 amino acids: CASSSSPPGNEQFF. The CDR3, as DNA: TGTGCCAGCAGCTCTAGCCCTCCTGGGAATGAGCAGTTCTTC.

As to this clone: A junction boundary mismatches the germline segment, possibly from a read error. V and J are TRBV14 and TRBJ2-7, with D perhaps matching TRBD1 (6 bases). CDR3 size: 13 residues. Germline-derived CDR1 and CDR2 are SGHDN and FVKESK. The CDR3 nucleotides read TGTGCCAGCAGCCGAGTGGACAGACTCGTCCCCTCCTTC. Its protein is CASSRVDRLVPSF.

This sequence joins TRBV3-1 (or the pseudogene TRBV3-2) and TRBJ1-1; D remains ambiguous. V lost 5 bases, J lost 3 bases, and 10 bases lay in between. The germline V gene has CDR1 LGHDT and CDR2 YNNKEL (reference sequence). The CDR3 contains 13 residues. CDR3 sequence reads: CASSSYGDTEAFF. The CDR3 DNA is TGTGCCAGCAGCTCCTACGGGGACACTGAAGCTTTCTTT.

V and J are TRBV5-5 and TRBJ1-5, with D possibly being TRBD1 (5 bases). The germline V and J ends were trimmed by 5 bases and 5 bases, with 14 bases remaining between them. This CDR3 spans 14 amino acids. Per germline, CDR1 SGHKS and CDR2 YYEKEE (reference sequence). The CDR3 loop is CASSRIWGDQPQHF. The CDR3 DNA reads as TGTGCCAGCAGTCGAATTTGGGGGGATCAGCCCCAGCATTTT.

The DNA of the CDR3 is TGTGCCAGCAGTTCGATGACAGGGGGCGTTGGGTCACCCCTCCACTTT. Residues: CASSSMTGGVGSPLHF. V gene TRBV27 combines with J gene TRBJ1-6; TRBD1 matches 10 bases. The CDR3 totals 16 residues. Trimming cost V 4 bases and J 10 bases; bases outside gene matches: 10. In germline, CDR1 is MNHEY, CDR2 SMNVEV (reference sequence).

The rearrangement joins TRBV7-9 to TRBJ2-1; 8 nucleotides agree with TRBD1. The V gene's germline CDR1 is SEHNR and CDR2 FQNEAQ (reference sequence). Trimming removed 8 bases from V and 6 bases from J; junction bases left unmatched: 12. CDR3 size: 15 residues. CDR3 sequence reads: CASGKTGTGRNEQFF. CDR3 DNA sequence: TGTGCCAGCGGAAAAACCGGGACAGGACGCAATGAGCAGTTCTTC.

V and J are TRBV6-5 and TRBJ2-5; the D gene is possibly TRBD2 (5 bases). V lost 3 bases, J lost 1 base, and 9 bases lay in between. This CDR3 comprises 14 residues. Germline loops: CDR1 MNHEY, CDR2 SVGAGI. The CDR3 sequence is CASSYGRFQETQYF. The CDR3 DNA reads TGTGCCAGCAGTTATGGGAGATTCCAAGAGACCCAGTACTTC.

This chain connects TRBV7-6 to TRBJ2-1; 10 positions match TRBD2. The CDR3 length is 14 residues. J was trimmed by 15 bases and V by 5 bases; bases with no gene match: 13. The V gene's germline CDR1 is SGHVS and CDR2 FNYEAQ. The CDR3 here is CASSPTSGISVPFF. The CDR3 DNA reads TGTGCCAGCAGCCCTACTAGCGGGATATCTGTTCCGTTCTTC.